The 26 T cell receptor beta chains presented below share a single source sample, sequenced in a study of cytomegalovirus exposure and HLA in healthy donors. The PCR used 60 Vbeta and 13 Jbeta primers. The repertoire was sequenced with immunoSEQ multiplex PCR; TCRdb's copy has only in-frame clones and lacks some. The table shows approximately 160,000 clones, with 65% to 90% occurring only once. The material sequenced was PBMCs. The origin of the receptors is a human donor in good health.

This clone was found a few times. The chain carries TRBV25-1 and TRBJ2-7; TRBD2 agrees at 8 bases. Unmatched junction bases numbered 4, after V lost 7 bases and J lost 5 bases. CDR3 size: 12 residues. The V gene's germline CDR1 is MGHDK and CDR2 SYGVNS. This CDR3 is CASTPGGDEQYF. In DNA form, the CDR3 reads TGTGCCAGCACCCCGGGAGGGGACGAGCAGTACTTC.

V gene TRBV6-5 combines with J gene TRBJ1-2; 9 nucleotides align to TRBD1. V lost 0 bases to trimming and J lost 5 bases; unmatched junction nucleotides: 4. The CDR3 is 15 residues long. Germline CDR1 reads MNHEY; CDR2 reads SVGAGI. CDR3 protein: CASSYSSTGGYGYTF. DNA of the CDR3: TGTGCCAGCAGTTACTCGTCGACAGGGGGATATGGCTACACCTTC.

V is TRBV13 and J is TRBJ2-7; a possible D gene is TRBD2 (5 bases). The CDR3 runs to 15 residues. Per the germline V gene, CDR1 is PRHDT and CDR2 is FYEKMQ (reference sequence). Trimming removed 3 bases from V and 0 bases from J, with 12 bases in between. Here the CDR3 reads CASSLGGLASYEQYF. The CDR3 coding sequence is TGTGCCAGCAGCTTGGGCGGGCTCGCCTCCTACGAGCAGTACTTC.

This sequence joins TRBV6-1 and TRBJ2-7; D remains ambiguous. Germline-derived CDR1 and CDR2 are MNHNS and SASEGT. The germline V and J ends were trimmed by 0 bases and 5 bases, with 11 bases remaining between them. This CDR3 is 14 amino acids long. The CDR3 loop is CASSEAVVLNEQYF. The CDR3 DNA sequence: TGTGCCAGCAGTGAAGCGGTAGTATTGAACGAGCAGTACTTC.

The chain joins TRBV7-2 to TRBJ2-5, with 9 bases identical to TRBD2. This CDR3 region has 15 residues. The V gene end was trimmed by 3 bases and the J gene end by 5 bases; junction bases not matched to a gene: 7. Germline V lookup: CDR1 SGHTA, CDR2 FQGNSA. CDR3 loop: CASSFMRGGHETQYF. CDR3 bases: TGTGCCAGCAGCTTTATGCGGGGGGGCCATGAGACCCAGTACTTC.

This rearrangement joins TRBV9 to TRBJ2-1, with 12 positions matching TRBD2. CDR1 is SGDLS, CDR2 YYNGEE, per germline. Trimming removed 3 bases from V and 0 bases from J; junction bases left unmatched: 1. This CDR3 spans 16 amino acids. As DNA, the CDR3 is TGTGCCAGCAGCGAGACTAGCGGGAGCTCCTACAATGAGCAGTTCTTC. It specifies CASSETSGSSYNEQFF.

The CDR3 spells CASSQVPGPGNYGYTF. DNA for the CDR3: TGCGCCAGCAGCCAAGTACCGGGTCCCGGAAACTATGGCTACACCTTC. V is TRBV4-1 and J is TRBJ1-2; D not resolved. This CDR3 spans 16 amino acids. CDR1 and CDR2 from the germline V gene are MGHRA and YSYEKL. V shed 1 base and J shed 2 bases, with 14 bases lying between them.

V is TRBV4-1 and J is TRBJ1-4; D call uncertain. The germline gives CDR1 MGHRA, CDR2 YSYEKL. Between the trimmed V and J ends, which lost 4 bases and 4 bases, there was a span of 7 bases. The CDR3 length is 13 residues. The CDR3, as DNA: TGCGCCAGCAGCCGGGGAGGTAATGAAAAACTGTTTTTT. Its translation is CASSRGGNEKLFF.

The chain employs TRBV5-4 and TRBJ2-3; 10 bases are shared with TRBD2. Losses at the gene ends were 4 bases for V and 4 bases for J; bases not matched to a gene: 9. The germline gives CDR1 SGHNT, CDR2 YYREEE (reference sequence). The CDR3 is 16 residues long. In DNA, the CDR3 is TGTGCCAGCAGCCGTAGCGGGGGGAGGGGGTCAGATACGCAGTATTTT. It specifies CASSRSGGRGSDTQYF.

The V call is TRBV27, the J call TRBJ2-7, with no clear D. Looked up from germline, CDR1 is MNHEY and CDR2 is SMNVEV (reference sequence). The CDR3 totals 14 residues. Trimming removed 0 bases from V and 4 bases from J, with 10 bases in between. DNA for the CDR3: TGTGCCAGCAGTTTATCTTCAGCTAGATACGAGCAGTACTTC. This translates into CASSLSSARYEQYF.

This clone came up once. The chain employs TRBV5-6 and TRBJ1-4, with D unresolved. The germline V gene encodes CDR1 SGHDT and CDR2 YYEEEE. Trimming took 1 base from V and 5 from J, leaving 9 bases between them. This CDR3 has 14 residues. CDR3 loop: CASSLRRNNEKLFF. CDR3 coding DNA: TGTGCCAGCAGCTTGAGGAGGAACAATGAAAAACTGTTTTTT.

The chain is built from TRBV19 and TRBJ1-2, with TRBD1 as a possible D gene (6 bases). The CDR3 length is 13 residues. Between the trimmed V and J ends, which lost 4 bases and 2 bases, there was a span of 8 bases. Germline loops: CDR1 LNHDA, CDR2 SQIVND (reference sequence). The CDR3 DNA reads as TGTGCCAGTAGTACCGACAGGAACTATGGCTACACCTTC. It codes for CASSTDRNYGYTF.

This chain links TRBV6-6 with TRBJ2-7, with 9 nucleotides matching TRBD2. J lost 2 bases, V lost 7 bases, and 6 bases had no gene match. Germline V gives CDR1 MNHNY, CDR2 SVGAGI (reference sequence). The CDR3 sequence is 14 residues long. CDR3 sequence: CASNGRLAAYEQYF. CDR3 bases: TGTGCCAGCAATGGTAGACTAGCGGCCTACGAGCAGTACTTC.

The chain joins TRBV9 to TRBJ2-2; weak D call: TRBD2 (6 bases). V lost 1 base, J lost 1 base, and 11 bases lay in between. The CDR3 sequence is 16 residues long. From germline, CDR1 is SGDLS and CDR2 YYNGEE. The CDR3 here is CASSVRGRGNTGELFF. Written as DNA, the CDR3 is TGTGCCAGCAGCGTACGCGGGCGGGGGAACACCGGGGAGCTGTTTTTT.

V and J are TRBV5-1 and TRBJ2-7; D is uncertain. This CDR3 has 14 amino acids. The V gene's germline CDR1 is SGHRS and CDR2 YFSETQ. The germline V and J ends were trimmed by 0 bases and 1 base, with 8 bases remaining between them. The CDR3 sequence: CASSLVQASYEQYF. CDR3 in DNA: TGCGCCAGCAGCTTGGTGCAGGCGTCCTACGAGCAGTACTTC.

V and J are TRBV5-3 and TRBJ1-1, with 7 bases lining up with TRBD1. TRBV5-3 is identified as an open reading frame with a role that is uncertain. The junction had 20 bases not matched to a gene; V was cut back by 2 bases and J by 4 bases. The CDR3 totals 19 residues. The CDR3 region has the DNA TGTGCCAGAAGCTTCCCCCCCCCTCGACAGGGTGGAGGCGGCACTGAAGCTTTCTTT. It codes for CARSFPPPRQGGGGTEAFF.

The genes are TRBV5-1 and TRBJ2-7, with 7 bases identical to TRBD1. The CDR3 totals 14 residues. Germline V gene sequence: CDR1 SGHRS, CDR2 YFSETQ. V dropped 3 bases and J dropped 2; count of bases not matched to a gene: 5. The CDR3 DNA sequence: TGCGCCAGCAGCTCCGGACAGGTTACCTACGAGCAGTACTTC. Translating it yields CASSSGQVTYEQYF.

The V gene is TRBV18, the J gene TRBJ2-5; 9 nucleotides match TRBD1. CDR3 length: 17 residues. Germline values: CDR1 KGHSH, CDR2 LQKENI. The V and J ends lost 4 bases and 1 base, in that order; junction bases with no gene match: 10. The DNA for the CDR3 is TGTGCCAGCTCACTCGAATTTGGACAGGGGTCCCAAGAGACCCAGTACTTC. Translated: CASSLEFGQGSQETQYF.

As regards this clone: The same CDR3 also results from other DNA sequences found in this sample. The CDR3 region is CASSSTGGIQETQYF. The CDR3 coding sequence is TGTGCCAGCAGCTCCACGGGGGGCATTCAAGAGACCCAGTACTTC. The gene calls are TRBV7-3 and TRBJ2-5, with a tentative D call TRBD2 (7 bases). Trimming shortened V by 4 bases and J by 2 bases, and 14 bases separated the two germline ends. CDR3 length equals 15 residues. Germline V gene lookup returns CDR1 SGHTA and CDR2 FQGTGA. The variable domain in full, with the rest retrieved from reference TRBV7-3 and TRBJ2-5, is GAGVSQTPSNKVTEKGKYVELRCDPISGHTALYWYRQSLGQGPEFLIYFQGTGAADDSGLPNDRFFAVRPEGSVSTLKIQRTERGDSAVYLCASSSTGGIQETQYFGPGTRLLVL.

This clone was observed a few times. CDR3 bases: TGTGCCAGCTACTCAGGATCCTACAATGAGCAGTTCTTC. This encodes CASYSGSYNEQFF. The gene calls are TRBV18 and TRBJ2-1; the D is unclear. Germline lookup yields CDR1 KGHSH and CDR2 LQKENI. The CDR3 spans 13 residues. Deletions cut 7 bases from V and 1 base from J, with 8 bases between. The whole variable domain, remainder taken from reference TRBV18 and TRBJ2-1, is NAGVMQNPRHLVRRRGQEARLRCSPMKGHSHVYWYRQLPEEGLKFMVYLQKENIIDESGMPKERFSAEFPKEGPSILRIQQVVRGDSAAYFCASYSGSYNEQFFGPGTRLTVL.

This clone is a singleton in its sample. The chain recombines TRBV11-2 with TRBJ1-4, with 9 bases lining up with TRBD1. The CDR3 totals 15 residues. Germline trimming cut 7 bases from V and 4 bases from J; bases unmatched to any gene: 7. CDR1 and CDR2 (germline): SGHAT, FQNNGV. The CDR3 bases are TGTGCCAGCACCCCCGGGACAGGGTTTAATGAAAAACTGTTTTTT. Protein sequence: CASTPGTGFNEKLFF.

This chain uses TRBV5-1 with TRBJ2-3; 9 nucleotides agree with TRBD2. This CDR3 is built from 17 residues. The V and J ends lost 2 bases and 0 bases, in that order; junction bases with no gene match: 7. Germline loops: CDR1 SGHRS, CDR2 YFSETQ. As DNA, the CDR3 is TGCGCCAGCAGCTTCCAAGGGACTAGCATTAGCACAGATACGCAGTATTTT. It is translated as CASSFQGTSISTDTQYF.

This clone was recorded once. CDR3 nucleotide sequence: TGTGCCAGCAGTGAAAAGGCTGGGGAGACCGGGGAGCTGTTTTTT. Translating gives CASSEKAGETGELFF. The J gene is TRBJ2-2, the V gene TRBV6-4, with D possibly TRBD2 on 5 matching bases. Trimming cost V 3 bases and J 5 bases, with 13 bases left between them. The CDR3 sequence is 15 residues long. Per germline, CDR1 MRHNA and CDR2 SNTAGT.

This sequence joins TRBV11-3 and TRBJ2-5; TRBD2 matches at 7 bases. The V gene end was trimmed by 2 bases and the J gene end by 5 bases; junction bases not matched to a gene: 5. Germline CDR1 SGHNT, CDR2 YENEEA. This CDR3 has 14 residues. The CDR3: CASSLWGGEETQYF. The CDR3 nucleotides read TGTGCCAGCAGCTTATGGGGGGGTGAGGAGACCCAGTACTTC.

The chain combines TRBV9 with TRBJ2-2; 12 bases are a match to TRBD2. Trimming cost V 3 bases and J 0 bases; bases outside gene matches: 6. The CDR3 has 18 amino acids. Germline V lookup: CDR1 SGDLS, CDR2 YYNGEE. CDR3 amino acids: CASSGLAGAPPNTGELFF. The CDR3 coding sequence is TGTGCCAGCAGCGGACTAGCGGGGGCCCCCCCGAACACCGGGGAGCTGTTTTTT.

V usage is TRBV5-1 and J usage is TRBJ2-2; TRBD1 is a possible D gene (6 bases). The ends were cut back, 2 bases at V and 1 base at J, with 12 bases in the middle. Germline CDR1 and CDR2: SGHRS and YFSETQ. The CDR3 loop spans 16 amino acids. The CDR3 protein is CASSFATGGNTGELFF. CDR3 nucleotide sequence: TGCGCCAGCAGCTTTGCGACAGGAGGGAACACCGGGGAGCTGTTTTTT.